The rows below give T cell receptor beta chains drawn from one sample of a study of beta chain features in type 1 diabetes. Measured with immunoSEQ multiplex PCR; TCRdb has only the in-frame clones, and not every one. The data show under 150,000 clones, with 17% seen just once and 2% to 3% held by the top ten. The sample taken for sequencing was central memory CD4+ T cells from blood. These receptors all come from a man aged 18 to 30 with type 1 diabetes. Both conserved end residues are part of each CDR3. A D gene is named only where the DNA matches it firmly. Clone size is not always given. Where it is, it says once, few, many or a class for expanded clones.

abundance	d_gene	v_gene	j_gene	CDR3nt	CDR3aa
NA	TRBD1	TRBV5-4	TRBJ1-4	TGTGCCAGCAGCTTTGACAGGGTTAATGAAAAACTGTTTTTT	CASSFDRVNEKLFF
NA	TRBD2	TRBV5-1	TRBJ2-1	TGCGCCAGCAAAACCGTAGCGGGAGGGGATGAGCAGTTCTTC	CASKTVAGGDEQFF
few	NA	TRBV28	TRBJ2-1	TGTGCCAGCAGTTCGTGGTCGAATGAGCAGTTCTTC	CASSSWSNEQFF
NA	NA	TRBV7-2	TRBJ1-6	TGTGCCAGCAGCTTTGGGACCTCCAGCTCCTATAATTCACCCCTCCACTTT	CASSFGTSSSYNSPLHF
many	TRBD2	TRBV9	TRBJ2-3	TGTGCCAGCAGCGGAGCCCTAGCGGGGGGGCAGGCTACGCAGTATTTT	CASSGALAGGQATQYF
NA	TRBD1	TRBV29-1	TRBJ2-1	TGCAGCGTTGCTGGACAGGGAGGCTACAATGAGCAGTTCTTC	CSVAGQGGYNEQFF
NA	TRBD2	TRBV2	TRBJ2-1	TGTGCCAGCAGTGGGGGCGTGGGACTAGGCGGCGGGAATGAGCAGTTCTTC	CASSGGVGLGGGNEQFF
few	NA	TRBV21-1	TRBJ1-5	TGTGCCAGCAGCAAAGAGCCGTTCCAGCATTTT	CASSKEPFQHF
few	TRBD1	TRBV4-2	TRBJ1-2	TGTGCCAGCAGCCAAGCTGCCCCGCGGGACAGGTTTAACTATGGCTACACCTTC	CASSQAAPRDRFNYGYTF
NA	TRBD1	TRBV28	TRBJ2-7	TGTGCCAGCAACGGGGACAGGGACGAGCAGTACTTC	CASNGDRDEQYF
NA	NA	TRBV6-1	TRBJ1-2	TGTGCCAGCAGACTTTGGAAGCTAGGCTACACCTTC	CASRLWKLGYTF
NA	TRBD1	TRBV5-1	TRBJ2-1	TGCGCCAGCAGCGCCGGACAGGGTATGGGTAAGCAGTTCTTC	CASSAGQGMGKQFF
few	TRBD2	TRBV10-3	TRBJ2-5	TGTGCCATCAGGGCTAGCGGGGGGGCGACGGAGACCCAGTACTTC	CAIRASGGATETQYF
NA	NA	TRBV18	TRBJ1-2	TGTGCCAGCTCTTCGGACGGATTTTATGGCTACACCTTC	CASSSDGFYGYTF
NA	TRBD2	TRBV30	TRBJ2-3	TGTGCCTGGAGTGTCTGGGCGGGAGGGAGCACAGATACGCAGTATTTT	CAWSVWAGGSTDTQYF
NA	TRBD2	TRBV5-1	TRBJ2-7	TGCGCCAGCAGCTTGTACGCTAGCGGGAGTTACGAGCAGTACTTC	CASSLYASGSYEQYF
NA	NA	TRBV4-1	TRBJ1-1	TGCGCCAGCAGCCAAGTTGCACAGCGGAACACTGAAGCTTTCTTT	CASSQVAQRNTEAFF
NA	TRBD1	TRBV29-1	TRBJ1-4	TGCAGCGCCGGGACAGATGAAAAACTGTTTTTT	CSAGTDEKLFF
few	TRBD2	TRBV7-9	TRBJ2-1	TGTGCCAGCAGCTTAGCTCTAGCGGGAACCTACAATGAGCAGTTCTTC	CASSLALAGTYNEQFF
many	NA	TRBV29-1	TRBJ2-3	TGCAGCGTTGATGGGGGCGGCACAGATACGCAGTATTTT	CSVDGGGTDTQYF
few	TRBD2	TRBV18	TRBJ2-7	TGCTCGTCGGGACTAGCGGGCTCCTACGAGCAGTACTTC	CSSGLAGSYEQYF
NA	TRBD1	TRBV11-2	TRBJ1-1	TGTGCCAGCAGCCCGACAGGGGTCGGCACTGAAGCTTTCTTT	CASSPTGVGTEAFF
NA	TRBD2	TRBV30	TRBJ2-3	TGTGCCGTAGGGGCGGGGGGCCGCATCACAGATACGCAGTATTTT	CAVGAGGRITDTQYF
few	NA	TRBV27	TRBJ1-2	TGTGCCAGCAGTTTATCAGGCAGGGGATACGGCTACACCTTC	CASSLSGRGYGYTF
NA	NA	TRBV5-4	TRBJ2-7	TGTGCCAGCAGTGACCTTCGGACCGCCACCTACGAGCAGTACTTC	CASSDLRTATYEQYF
NA	NA	TRBV6-1	TRBJ2-7	TGTGCCAGCAACACAGGGAACTCCTACGAGCAGTACTTC	CASNTGNSYEQYF
few	TRBD1	TRBV10-3	TRBJ2-7	TGTGCCGTCCCGCGGGACAGGGAATACTACGAGCAGTACTTC	CAVPRDREYYEQYF
few	NA	TRBV7-2	TRBJ2-1	TGTGCCAGCAGCCGATCACCGGGACCCTACAATGAGCAGTTCTTC	CASSRSPGPYNEQFF
NA	NA	TRBV30	TRBJ2-6	TGTGCCTGGGAGAGCTCTGAGGCCAACGTCCTGACTTTC	CAWESSEANVLTF
many	NA	TRBV21-1	TRBJ2-6	TGTGCCAGCAGCAAAGCAAAGCAGGGCTCTGGGGCCAACGTCCTGACTTTC	CASSKAKQGSGANVLTF
few	NA	TRBV6-1	TRBJ1-1	TGTGCCAGCAGTGAACTGGTGAACACTGAAGCTTTCTTT	CASSELVNTEAFF
few	NA	TRBV6-1	TRBJ1-1	TGTGCCAGCAGTGAAGTAGTCTACCTGAGCGCTGAAGCTTTCTTT	CASSEVVYLSAEAFF
NA	NA	TRBV15	TRBJ2-3	TGTGCCACCAGCAGAGGACTAGACCCTGGGAGAGATACGCAGTATTTT	CATSRGLDPGRDTQYF
NA	NA	TRBV7-2	TRBJ2-3	TGTGCCAGCAGCTTAGCGCGACCCAGGAGAGGAGATACGCAGTATTTT	CASSLARPRRGDTQYF
few	NA	TRBV6-1	TRBJ2-3	TGTGCCAGCAGTGAATTCCCAGGCATCACAGATACGCAGTATTTT	CASSEFPGITDTQYF
NA	NA	TRBV7-2	TRBJ1-1	TGTGCCAGCACTAAGAACGTAAACACTGAAGCTTTCTTT	CASTKNVNTEAFF
NA	NA	TRBV30	TRBJ2-5	TGTGCCTGGAGCCGCCGAAAAGAGACCCAGTACTTC	CAWSRRKETQYF
NA	TRBD2	TRBV4-3	TRBJ2-1	TGCGCCAGCAGCCACATCGATATGGGACTAGCATACAATGAGCAGTTCTTC	CASSHIDMGLAYNEQFF
few	NA	TRBV11-2	TRBJ2-5	TGTGCCAGCAGCTTGATTGGGGCAAGGGAAGAGACCCAGTACTTC	CASSLIGAREETQYF
once	NA	TRBV18	TRBJ2-7	TGTGCCAGCTCACCACCAGGGACAAGAACCTACGAGCAGTACTTC	CASSPPGTRTYEQYF
few	NA	TRBV5-1	TRBJ2-3	TGCGCCAGCAGCTCCACCCCAGGACTCGACACAGATACGCAGTATTTT	CASSSTPGLDTDTQYF
NA	NA	TRBV7-9	TRBJ1-4	TGTGCCAGCAGCACCGCCGGGGGGCGAAATGAAAAACTGTTTTTT	CASSTAGGRNEKLFF
NA	NA	TRBV6-6	TRBJ2-5	TGTGCCAGCAGTGTACAAGAGACCCAGTACTTC	CASSVQETQYF
few	NA	TRBV7-2	TRBJ2-7	TGTGCCAGCGGCGCCGGGAACCACTACGAGCAGTACTTC	CASGAGNHYEQYF
NA	NA	TRBV29-1	TRBJ1-4	TGCAGCGTGCAGCCCGGGGCTAATGAAAAACTGTTTTTT	CSVQPGANEKLFF